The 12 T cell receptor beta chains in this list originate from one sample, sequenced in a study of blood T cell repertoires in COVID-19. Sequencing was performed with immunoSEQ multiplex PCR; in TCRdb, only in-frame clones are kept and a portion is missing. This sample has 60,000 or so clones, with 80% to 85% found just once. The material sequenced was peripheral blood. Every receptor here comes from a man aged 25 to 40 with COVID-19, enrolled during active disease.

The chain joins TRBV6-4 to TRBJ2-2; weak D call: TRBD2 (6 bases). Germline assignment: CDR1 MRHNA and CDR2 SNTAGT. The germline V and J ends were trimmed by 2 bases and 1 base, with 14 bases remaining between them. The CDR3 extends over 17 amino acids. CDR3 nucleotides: TGTGCCAGCAGTGACCCAGAGGGCGGGGAGAACACCGGGGAGCTGTTTTTT. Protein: CASSDPEGGENTGELFF.

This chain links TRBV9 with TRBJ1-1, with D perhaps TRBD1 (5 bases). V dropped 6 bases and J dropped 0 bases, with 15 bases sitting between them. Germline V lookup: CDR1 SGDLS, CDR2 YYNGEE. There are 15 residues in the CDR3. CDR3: CASTRGDSLNTEAFF. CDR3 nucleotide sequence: TGTGCCAGCACCCGTGGCGACAGCCTGAACACTGAAGCTTTCTTT.

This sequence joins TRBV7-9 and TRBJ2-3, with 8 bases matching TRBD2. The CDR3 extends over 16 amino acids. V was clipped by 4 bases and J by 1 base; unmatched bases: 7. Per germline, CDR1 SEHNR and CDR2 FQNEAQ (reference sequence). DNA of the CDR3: TGTGCCAGCAGCTCCTACAGCGGGGGAGGCACAGATACGCAGTATTTT. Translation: CASSSYSGGGTDTQYF.

The CDR3 here is CASSLETVQETQYF. The CDR3 nucleotides read TGCGCCAGCAGCTTGGAGACAGTCCAAGAGACCCAGTACTTC. The chain employs TRBV5-1 and TRBJ2-5; a possible D gene is TRBD1 (5 bases). The germline gives CDR1 SGHRS, CDR2 YFSETQ. The CDR3 sequence is 14 residues long. Trimming pared 0 bases from V and 1 base from J, leaving 7 bases between.

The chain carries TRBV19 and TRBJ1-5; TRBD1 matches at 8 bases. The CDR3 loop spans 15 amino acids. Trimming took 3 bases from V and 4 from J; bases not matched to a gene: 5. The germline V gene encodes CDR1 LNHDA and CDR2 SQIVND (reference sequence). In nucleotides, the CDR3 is TGTGCCAGTAGTATGGACAGGGTGGGGAATCAGCCCCAGCATTTT. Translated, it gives CASSMDRVGNQPQHF.

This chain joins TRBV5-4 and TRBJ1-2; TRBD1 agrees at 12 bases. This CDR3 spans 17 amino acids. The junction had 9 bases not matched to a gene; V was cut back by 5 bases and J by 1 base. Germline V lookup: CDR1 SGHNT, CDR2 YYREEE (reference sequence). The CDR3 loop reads CASRGTGGTLFNYGYTF. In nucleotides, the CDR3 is TGTGCCAGCAGGGGGACAGGGGGCACCCTTTTTAACTATGGCTACACCTTC.

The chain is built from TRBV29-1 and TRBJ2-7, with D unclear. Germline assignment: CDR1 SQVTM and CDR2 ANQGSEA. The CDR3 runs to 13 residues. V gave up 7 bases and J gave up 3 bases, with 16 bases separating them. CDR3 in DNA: TGCAGCGCCTCCCGAGGAGAGGTCTACGAGCAGTACTTC. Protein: CSASRGEVYEQYF.

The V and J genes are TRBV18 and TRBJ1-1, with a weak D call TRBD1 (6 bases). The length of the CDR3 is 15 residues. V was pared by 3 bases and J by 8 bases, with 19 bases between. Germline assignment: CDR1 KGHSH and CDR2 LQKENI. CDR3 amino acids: CASSPESGYRVEAFF. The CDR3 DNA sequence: TGTGCCAGCTCACCGGAATCGGGGTACAGGGTCGAAGCTTTCTTT. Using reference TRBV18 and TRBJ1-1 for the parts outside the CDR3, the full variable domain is NAGVMQNPRHLVRRRGQEARLRCSPMKGHSHVYWYRQLPEEGLKFMVYLQKENIIDESGMPKERFSAEFPKEGPSILRIQQVVRGDSAAYFCASSPESGYRVEAFFGQGTRLTVV.

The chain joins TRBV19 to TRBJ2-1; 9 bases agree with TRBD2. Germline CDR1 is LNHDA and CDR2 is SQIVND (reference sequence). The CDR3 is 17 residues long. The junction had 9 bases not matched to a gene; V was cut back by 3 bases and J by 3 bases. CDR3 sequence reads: CASSITLAGTYYNEQFF. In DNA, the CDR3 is TGTGCCAGTAGTATTACCCTAGCGGGAACATACTACAATGAGCAGTTCTTC.

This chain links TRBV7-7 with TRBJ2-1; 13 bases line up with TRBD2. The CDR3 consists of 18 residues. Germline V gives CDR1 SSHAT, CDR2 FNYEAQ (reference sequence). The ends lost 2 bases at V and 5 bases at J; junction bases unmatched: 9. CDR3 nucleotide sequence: TGTGCCAGCAGCTTATTCCCAGACGGGACTAGCGGGAACAATGAGCAGTTCTTC. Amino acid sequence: CASSLFPDGTSGNNEQFF.

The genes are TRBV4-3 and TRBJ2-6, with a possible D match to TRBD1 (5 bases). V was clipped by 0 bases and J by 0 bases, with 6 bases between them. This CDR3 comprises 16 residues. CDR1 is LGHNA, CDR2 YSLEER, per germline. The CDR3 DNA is TGCGCCAGCAGCCAAGATGACAGCTCTGGGGCCAACGTCCTGACTTTC. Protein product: CASSQDDSSGANVLTF.

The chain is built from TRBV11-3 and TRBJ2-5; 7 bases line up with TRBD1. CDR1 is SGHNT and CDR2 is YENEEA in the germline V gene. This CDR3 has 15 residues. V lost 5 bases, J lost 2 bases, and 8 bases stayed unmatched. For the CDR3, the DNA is TGTGCCAGCAGCCCCATGGGACAGTTTCAAGAGACCCAGTACTTC. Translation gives CASSPMGQFQETQYF. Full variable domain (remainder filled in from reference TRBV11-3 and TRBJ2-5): EAGVVQSPRYKIIEKKQPVAFWCNPISGHNTLYWYLQNLGQGPELLIRYENEEAVDDSQLPKDRFSAERLKGVDSTLKIQPAELGDSAVYLCASSPMGQFQETQYFGPGTRLLVL.